A single sample is the source of the 8 T cell receptor beta chains below, sequenced in a study of T-cell reconstitution after alpha-beta-depleted transplantation in children. The TCRbeta library incorporated unique molecular identifiers. One entry per CDR3 protein results from TCRdb running MiXCR on the PCR reads. The data contain about 980,000 distinct CDR3 sequences, around 30% of them seen just once; the ten biggest clones take up more than 25%. This specimen consisted of PBMCs, mostly from graft donor cells, obtained 360 days after TCRalphabeta/CD19-depleted stem cell transplant. The receptors were sampled from a boy younger than two who had a stem cell transplant for SCID, so the T cells may come from the graft donor.

The chain recombines TRBV5-6 with TRBJ2-4; D remains unclear. Germline-derived CDR1 and CDR2 are SGHDT and YYEEEE. V was clipped by 2 bases and J by 0 bases, with 3 bases between them. CDR3 size: 13 residues. CDR3 region: CASSLIAKNIQYF. The CDR3 coding sequence is TGTGCCAGCAGCTTAATAGCCAAAAACATTCAGTACTTC.

V and J are TRBV12-3 or TRBV12-4 and TRBJ2-1; 11 bases are shared with TRBD1. With V trimmed by 3 bases and J by 7 bases, 5 bases remained unmatched. The CDR3 covers 15 residues. CDR3 protein: CASSFSRDRGNEQFF. In DNA form, the CDR3 reads TGTGCCAGCAGTTTTTCGAGGGACAGGGGGAATGAGCAGTTCTTC.

The V gene is TRBV20-1, the J gene TRBJ2-1; D uncertain. Looked up from germline, CDR1 is DFQATT and CDR2 is SNEGSKA (reference sequence). The V end lost 6 bases, the J end lost 5 bases, and 17 bases lay between the germline ends. This CDR3 region has 14 residues. DNA for the CDR3: TGCAGTGCCTTTAGGGTGACCTATAACAATGAGCAGTTCTTC. It specifies CSAFRVTYNNEQFF.

DNA of the CDR3: TGCAGTGGCAGGCGCGGCAATCAGCCCCAGCATTTT. It codes for CSGRRGNQPQHF. The rearrangement links TRBV20-1 to TRBJ1-5; D gene ambiguous. V dropped 7 bases and J dropped 2 bases, with 9 bases sitting between them. The CDR3 is 12 amino acids. Looked up from germline, CDR1 is DFQATT and CDR2 is SNEGSKA (reference sequence).

This clonotype was seen repeatedly, ten times or more. This rearrangement joins TRBV5-1 to TRBJ2-2; D is ambiguous. Trimming took off 5 bases at V and 4 bases at J, with 6 bases between the two ends. The CDR3 runs 12 residues. Germline V gene data show CDR1 as SGHRS and CDR2 as YFSETQ. Here the CDR3 reads CASSHGTGELFF. CDR3 nucleotide sequence: TGCGCCAGCAGTCACGGCACCGGGGAGCTGTTTTTT.

This clonotype was found a few times. The chain carries TRBV5-1 and TRBJ1-4, with unresolved D. The CDR3 is made up of 15 amino acids. Per germline, CDR1 SGHRS and CDR2 YFSETQ. V was clipped by 4 bases and J by 7 bases, with 17 bases between them. The CDR3 DNA sequence: TGCGCCAGCAGCGGAACGGGGAGTTTTAGTGAAAAACTGTTTTTT. Translated, it gives CASSGTGSFSEKLFF.

The rearrangement uses TRBV21-1 and TRBJ2-7. TRBV21-1 is a pseudogene segment. This CDR3 is built from 13 residues. The CDR3 sequence is CASSKRHSYEQYF. CDR3 bases: TGTGCCAGCAGCAAACGGCACTCCTACGAGCAGTACTTC.

The sample holds a few counts of this clonotype. At one end, the junction sequence differs from germline, possibly due to a read error. The chain recombines TRBV15 with TRBJ2-2, with unresolved D. CDR1 LNHNV and CDR2 YYDKDF come from the germline V gene (reference sequence). The CDR3 has 13 residues. The CDR3 sequence is CATSVGVTGELFF. CDR3 bases: TGTGCTACCAGTGTCGGCGTCACCGGGGAGCTGTTTTTT.